This TCR beta chain originates from a study of regulatory T cells in long-lasting Graves disease. This clonotype has at least ten counts. Libraries of TCR beta came from iRepertoire HTBI primers plus Arm-PCR of CDR3 regions. TCRdb ran MiXCR on the multiplex PCR reads and lists one entry per CDR3 protein. Of some 250,000 distinct CDR3 sequences listed, around 19% are singletons. The ends lost 2 bases at V and 0 bases at J; junction bases unmatched: 6. Germline V gene sequence: CDR1 DFQATT, CDR2 SNEGSKA (reference sequence). The CDR3 spans 15 residues. Time point here: newly diagnosed GD, antithyroid drugs for less than 3 months. Researchers made the TCR library from RNA that was extracted from PBMCs. The same specimen was also included in a second study, on T cells in Graves' hyperthyroidism and ophthalmopathy.

The source is a woman aged 30 to 39 with Graves disease. The rearrangement uses TRBV20-1 and TRBJ2-5, with 7 bases matching TRBD2. Source: peripheral blood mononuclear cells (PBMCs), taken at new diagnosis, from a patient treated with antithyroid drugs. CDR3 residues: CSARSRRGDQETQYF. In DNA, the CDR3 is TGCAGTGCTAGATCAAGACGGGGGGACCAAGAGACCCAGTACTTC.